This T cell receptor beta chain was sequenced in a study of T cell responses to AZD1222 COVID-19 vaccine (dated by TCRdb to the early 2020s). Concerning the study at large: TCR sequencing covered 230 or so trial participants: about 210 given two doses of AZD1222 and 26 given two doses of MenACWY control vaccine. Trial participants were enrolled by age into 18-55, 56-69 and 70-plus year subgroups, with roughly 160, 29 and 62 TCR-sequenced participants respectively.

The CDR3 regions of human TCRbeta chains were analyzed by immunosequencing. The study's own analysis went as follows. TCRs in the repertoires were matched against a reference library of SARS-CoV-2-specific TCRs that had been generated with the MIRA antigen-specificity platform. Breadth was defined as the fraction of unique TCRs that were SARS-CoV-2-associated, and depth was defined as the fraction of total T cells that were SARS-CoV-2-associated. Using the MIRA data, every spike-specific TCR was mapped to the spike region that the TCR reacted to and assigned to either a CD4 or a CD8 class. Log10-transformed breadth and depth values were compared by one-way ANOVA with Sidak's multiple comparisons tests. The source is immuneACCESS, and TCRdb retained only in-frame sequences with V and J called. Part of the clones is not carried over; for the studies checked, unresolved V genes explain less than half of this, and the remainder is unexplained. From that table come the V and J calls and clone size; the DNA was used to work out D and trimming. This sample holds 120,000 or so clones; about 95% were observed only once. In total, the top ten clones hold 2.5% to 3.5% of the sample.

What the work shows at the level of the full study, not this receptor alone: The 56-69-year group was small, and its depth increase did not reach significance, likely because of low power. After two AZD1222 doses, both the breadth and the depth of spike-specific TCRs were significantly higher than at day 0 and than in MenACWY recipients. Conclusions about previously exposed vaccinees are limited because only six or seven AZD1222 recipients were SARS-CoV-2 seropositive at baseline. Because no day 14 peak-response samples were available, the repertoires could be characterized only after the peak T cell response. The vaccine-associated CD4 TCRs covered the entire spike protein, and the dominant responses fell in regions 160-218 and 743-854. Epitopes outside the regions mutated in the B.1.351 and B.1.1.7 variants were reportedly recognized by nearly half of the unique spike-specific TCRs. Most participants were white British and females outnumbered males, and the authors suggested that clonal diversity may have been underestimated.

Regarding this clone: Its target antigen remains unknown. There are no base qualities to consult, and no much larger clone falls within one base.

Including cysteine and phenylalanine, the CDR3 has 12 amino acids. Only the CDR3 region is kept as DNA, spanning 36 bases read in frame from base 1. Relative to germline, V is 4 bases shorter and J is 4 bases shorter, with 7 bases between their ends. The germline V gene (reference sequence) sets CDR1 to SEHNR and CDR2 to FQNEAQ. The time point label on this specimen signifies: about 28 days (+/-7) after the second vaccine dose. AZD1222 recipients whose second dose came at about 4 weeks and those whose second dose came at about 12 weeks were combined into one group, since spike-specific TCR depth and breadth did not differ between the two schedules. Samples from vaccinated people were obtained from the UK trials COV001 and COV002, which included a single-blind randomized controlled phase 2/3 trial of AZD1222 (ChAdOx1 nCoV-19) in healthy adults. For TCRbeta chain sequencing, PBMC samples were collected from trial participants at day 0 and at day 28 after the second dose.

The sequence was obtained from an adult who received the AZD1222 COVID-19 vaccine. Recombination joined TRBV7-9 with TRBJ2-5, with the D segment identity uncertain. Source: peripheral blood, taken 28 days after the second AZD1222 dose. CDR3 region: CASSSFAETQYF. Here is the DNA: TGTGCCAGCAGCTCGTTCGCAGAGACCCAGTACTTC.